Included here is one TCR beta chain sequence, with context. Its antigen is currently not known. Per-base quality was not reported, and no clone a single base away is much larger than it. The donors were healthy, HIV-negative adults who had no recently reported acute infections or vaccinations. Only Caucasian adults living in Nashville, Tennessee, USA were represented among the donors. CD4+ T cells were enriched by magnetic negative selection; naive cells were then positively selected on CD45RA, and the negative fraction formed the memory subset. Blood was collected by leukapheresis, and PBMCs were isolated by Ficoll-Histopaque density gradient centrifugation and then cryopreserved in liquid nitrogen vapor phase. Analytical flow cytometry was used to check the purity and quantity of every magnetically sorted T cell population. Each sorted fraction had its genomic DNA isolated and then quantified by UV absorbance on a Nanodrop 2000c.

TCR CDR3 regions were amplified from genomic DNA by multiplex PCR using the deep immunoSEQ assay. For each cell subset, the extracted genomic DNA was distributed evenly across all wells of several immunoSEQ 96-well plates, and each plate served as one replicate. For sorted subsets, about 220 ng of genomic DNA, equivalent to 25,000 to 35,000 T cell genomes, went into each replicate PCR. The purified libraries were quantified using a Qubit 3.0 fluorometer, sized with a Bioanalyzer 2100, and then quantified again using the KAPA Library Quantification kit. Every immunoSEQ 96-well plate was sequenced on a separate single-read 150-cycle Illumina NextSeq 550 flow cell. The original methods were these. Because the immunoSEQ output held only junctional sequences and lacked quality scores, the filtering could not match the filtering applied to full-length reads. Sequences were annotated with PyIR, a Python wrapper for IgBLAST v1.9, using IMGT germline references to assign V/J genes and CDR3. Any read was removed if the V/J assignment was weak (E-value above 1e-6), the CDR3 was missing, or the read contained stop codons, out-of-frame junctions, or ambiguous translated residues. V3J clonotypes were defined as sequences sharing the same inferred V gene, J gene, and CDR3 amino acid sequence. Percentage overlap between repertoires was calculated by dividing the number of shared unique clonotypes by the size of the smaller repertoire. Three approaches were used to assess repertoire richness: RTK rarefaction, the Chao1 estimator, and Recon v2.1 estimates of unobserved clonotypes. Generation probabilities were computed with OLGA for all TCRbeta clonotypes obtained by the gDNA method from a few donors. TCRdb stores this immuneACCESS table with in-frame sequences only. Part of the clones is absent; in the studies checked, under half of the shortfall reflects unresolved V genes, and no reason is known for the rest. The V and J calls and clone size are taken from that table; D and trimming were inferred from the DNA. The sample table holds fewer than 2.5 million clones, of which 93% were seen once. The top ten clonotypes cover approximately 0.35% of the sample.

The data were taken from a study of shared clonotypes between healthy human individuals (dated by TCRdb to between 2020 and 2021). As for the study more broadly: Two women and three men aged 18 to 49 years were included in the cohort. Per donor, three plates each were used for CD4 naive and CD4 memory, two for CD8 naive, and one for CD8 memory. To estimate repertoire size and how much clonotype sharing occurs between individuals, the study deeply sequenced the blood TCR repertoires of roughly 5 healthy adults. Libraries were prepared and TCR repertoires were sequenced by different laboratories using diverse techniques, in order to increase sequencing depth and limit assay-specific biases. Per donor, leukapheresis produced somewhere between about 0.94 and 9.5 billion PBMCs. Study-level results and caveats: Pairwise subsampling led to the expectation that sequencing depth would affect the degree of clonotype sharing among donors. Sharing across several donors was observed for approximately 5% of naive CD4, over 3% of naive CD8, 2% to 2.5% of memory CD4, and around 0.4% of memory CD8 clonotypes. Estimated clonotype richness was generally larger for naive than for memory subsets. Compared with non-shared clonotypes, the clonotypes found in all four sorted-subset donors had higher generation probabilities. The genetic and exposure-history diversity represented was limited by the small number of donors. Incomplete sequencing was indicated by rarefaction of sorted-subset datasets, despite the large sequencing depth. Sampling was restricted to blood, and TCR repertoires in tissues likely differ from the TCR repertoires found in blood.

Counted from cysteine to phenylalanine, this CDR3 has 14 amino acids. CDR3 DNA is the only sequence kept; it has 42 bases, read in frame from the first base. V is pruned by 5 bases and J by 2 bases, leaving 2 bases of the junction without a gene match. CDR1 SNHLY and CDR2 FYNNEI were looked up in the germline V gene. Material: naive CD4+ T cells from PBMCs. What the cell subset or site label conveys for this sample: CD45RA+ positively selected. The chain couples TRBV2 to TRBJ1-3, with TRBD1 identical over 8 junction bases. The sequence came from a man between 18 and 29 years old in good health. Some clones in this sample may be carry-over from other donors' samples. The DNA sequence is as follows: TGTGCCAGCAGTTCGGGACAGGCTGGAAACACCATATATTTT. Its protein product is CASSSGQAGNTIYF. Full variable domain (CDR3 extended with the reference TRBV2 and TRBJ1-3 proteins): EPEVTQTPSHQVTQMGQEVILRCVPISNHLYFYWYRQILGQKVEFLVSFYNNEISEKSEIFDDQFSVERPDGSNFTLKIRSTKLEDSAMYFCASSSGQAGNTIYFGEGSWLTVV.